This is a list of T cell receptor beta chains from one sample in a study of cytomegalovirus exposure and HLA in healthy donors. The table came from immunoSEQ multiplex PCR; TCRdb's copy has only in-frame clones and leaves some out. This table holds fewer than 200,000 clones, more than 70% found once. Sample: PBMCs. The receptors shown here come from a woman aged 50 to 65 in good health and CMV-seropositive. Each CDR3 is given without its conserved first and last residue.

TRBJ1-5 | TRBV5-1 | ASVGFQGPQGGQPQH
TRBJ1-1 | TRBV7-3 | ASSQTGAEGTEAF
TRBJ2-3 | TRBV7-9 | ASSLFLLGRSTDTQY
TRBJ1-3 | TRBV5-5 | ASRGLVNRYAGNTIY
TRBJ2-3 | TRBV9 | ASSPELATSTDTQY
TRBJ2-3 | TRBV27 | ASSLVVADTQY
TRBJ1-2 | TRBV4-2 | ASSQDQAGGGGYT
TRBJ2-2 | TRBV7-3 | ASSSDRAGELF
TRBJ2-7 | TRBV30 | AWSPGRSYEQY
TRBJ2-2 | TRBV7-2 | ASSLVTGTNTGELF
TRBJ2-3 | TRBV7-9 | ASGGTSDTQY
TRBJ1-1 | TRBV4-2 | AAGGNTEAF
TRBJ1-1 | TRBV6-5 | ASSYGDRGSHGTAF
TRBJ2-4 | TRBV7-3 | ASSETGGRNIQY
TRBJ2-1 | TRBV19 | ASSGQAAYNEQF
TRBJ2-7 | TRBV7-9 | SSSLRRDGRSYEQY
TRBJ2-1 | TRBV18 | ASWTSGTDEQF
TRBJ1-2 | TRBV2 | ASLIYRGYGYT
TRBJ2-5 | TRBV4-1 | ASSQDFYSQETQY
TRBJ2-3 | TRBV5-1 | ASSSGPGLAGEDTQY
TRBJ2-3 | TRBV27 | ASRTGQGTDTQY
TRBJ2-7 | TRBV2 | ASMLGVYEQY
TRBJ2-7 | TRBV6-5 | ASWTGTGAHEQY
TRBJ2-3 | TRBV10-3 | AISESLRGVRTQY
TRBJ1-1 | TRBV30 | AWNKGEYTEAF
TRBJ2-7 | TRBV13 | ASSTPLTAGANYEQY
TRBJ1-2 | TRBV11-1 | ASSRQGNYGYT
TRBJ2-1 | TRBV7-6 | ASGLAGGVGNEQF
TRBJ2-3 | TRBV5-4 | ASSALAGGPSTQY